This T cell receptor beta chain was recorded in a study of blood T cell repertoires in COVID-19. Background on the study: The origin of the acute and convalescent COVID-19 samples was the United States, Italy and Spain. Sample material is recorded as cDNA or gDNA derived from T cells, B-cell-depleted T cells, or PBMCs.

Original processing notes: Amplification of reference gene primers provided the estimated nucleated cell counts. Repertoires were generated with immunoSEQ multiplex PCR, while TCRdb's copy carries only in-frame clones and drops some. Clonal size and the V and J genes are those of that table, whereas D and trimming came from the DNA. The sample lists under 300,000 clones; 89% were seen once. This clone was counted once. CDR3 length: 13 amino acids. V was pared by 4 bases and J by 1 base, with 10 bases between. The germline V gene has CDR1 SQVTM and CDR2 ANQGSEA. Sequenced input: peripheral blood. The source of this sequence is a woman in her 40s who had recovered from COVID-19. The genes are TRBV29-1 and TRBJ2-5; D may be TRBD1 (5 bases). The CDR3 loop is CSVAAGIQETQYF. The CDR3 DNA reads TGCAGCGTTGCCGCAGGGATCCAAGAGACCCAGTACTTC.